Listed below are T cell receptor beta chains from one sample, sequenced in a study of tumor and adjacent non-tumor tissue in lung cancer. TCRdb itself ran the multiplex PCR reads through MiXCR, one entry per CDR3 protein. The sample carries 77,000 or so distinct CDR3 sequences, over 65% recorded once. What was sequenced was distant non-tumor lung tissue. These receptors all come from a man in his 70s with non-small cell lung cancer. Both conserved end residues are part of each CDR3. A D gene is named only where the DNA matches it firmly. Some rows mark clone size as missing; the rest say once, few, many or name a class of expanded clone.

j_call v_call clone_size d_call cdr3_nt cdr3_aa
TRBJ2-3 TRBV7-8 NA NA TGTGCCAGCAGCTACCGGGGCTTCACAGATACGCAGTATTTT CASSYRGFTDTQYF
TRBJ2-2 TRBV5-4 NA NA TGTGCCAGCAGCTCAGACAGCTGGGAGCTGTTGTTT CASSSDSWELLF
TRBJ2-5 TRBV13 once NA TGTGCCAGCAGCTTACGGCGGACCCAAGAGACCCAGTACTTC CASSLRRTQETQYF
TRBJ2-5 TRBV29-1 few NA TGCAGCACCAAGCCTTACCTCCAGACAGATCAAGAGACCCAGTACTTC CSTKPYLQTDQETQYF
TRBJ2-7 TRBV6-2/TRBV6-3 many TRBD1 TGTGCCAGCAGGCCAGGACAGGGTAACGAGCAGTACTTC CASRPGQGNEQYF
TRBJ2-1 TRBV12-3/TRBV12-4 NA NA TGTGTCAGCAGTTTTGCAGTGGGTAATGAACAGTTCTTC CVSSFAVGNEQFF
TRBJ1-6 TRBV6-2/TRBV6-3 NA NA TGTGTCAGCAGTGAACTTAGCAAGGATTCATCCCTCCACTTT CVSSELSKDSSLHF
TRBJ2-3 TRBV11-2 NA TRBD2 TGTGCCAGCAGCCGGGGACTAGCGGGGGGGCCCCGACTCACAGATATACAGTATTTT CASSRGLAGGPRLTDIQYF
TRBJ2-1 TRBV5-6 NA NA TGTGCCAGCAGCTTGAAAAGGGCGGCAAACAATGAGCAGTTCTTC CASSLKRAANNEQFF
TRBJ2-3 TRBV7-8 NA NA TGTGCTAGCAGCTTAGCTTTGACAGCACAAACAGATACGCAGTATTTT CASSLALTAQTDTQYF
TRBJ2-1 TRBV20-1 once TRBD2 TGCAGTGCTAGAGTTAGAGCGGGAGCCAGCAATGAGCAGTTCTTC CSARVRAGASNEQFF
TRBJ2-3 TRBV5-4 medium-sized NA TGTGCCAGCAGCTTGGTCGGGGGATTTACAGATACGCAGTATTTT CASSLVGGFTDTQYF
TRBJ2-7 TRBV20-1 NA TRBD1 TGCAGTGTTAGTTTTCAACAGGGGTCCGGAGAGCAGTACTTC CSVSFQQGSGEQYF
TRBJ1-1 TRBV5-6 many NA TGTGCCAGCAGTCTATGGGGGAACACTGAAGCTTTCTTT CASSLWGNTEAFF
TRBJ2-5 TRBV29-1 NA NA TGCGGCGTTGATTCAGGGCAGGTGGAGACCCACTACTTC CGVDSGQVETHYF
TRBJ2-5 TRBV12-3/TRBV12-4 NA NA TGTGCCAGCAGAAAAGGCGACCACCCGAGTAACGGGCTTCCCCAGGAGACCCAGTACTTC CASRKGDHPSNGLPQETQYF
TRBJ1-2 TRBV12-3/TRBV12-4 NA TRBD1 TGTGCCAGCAGTCGGACAGGGAACTATCGCTACACCTTC CASSRTGNYRYTF
TRBJ2-2 TRBV6-1 many TRBD1 TGTGCCAGCGACAGGACAGGGAGTGGCGGGGAGCTGTTTTTT CASDRTGSGGELFF
TRBJ1-2 TRBV12-3/TRBV12-4 NA NA TGTACCAGCACCCTGAGAGATGGTTACACCTTC CTSTLRDGYTF
TRBJ1-5 TRBV30 many NA TGTGCCTGGGCAGCCTTCGGGAATCAGCCCCAGCATTTT CAWAAFGNQPQHF
TRBJ2-1 TRBV6-2/TRBV6-3 NA TRBD2 TGTGCCAGCTACACTGGGACTAGCGGGAAGAATGAGCAGTTATTC CASYTGTSGKNEQLF
TRBJ2-7 TRBV4-2 NA TRBD1 TGTGCCAGTAGCCAAGGACAGGGTCTCTGTGAGCAGTACTTC CASSQGQGLCEQYF
TRBJ2-3 TRBV11-2 NA NA TGTGCCAGCAGCTTCGGAGGGCTAGTACTAACAGATACGCAGTATTTT CASSFGGLVLTDTQYF
TRBJ1-2 TRBV29-1 NA NA TGCAGCGTTGTCCCCTATCAGTCCTCGGGAGAAGATGTCTACATCTTC CSVVPYQSSGEDVYIF
TRBJ2-5 TRBV11-2 NA NA TGTGTCAGCGGCTTAGATGGCAGGTACGAGGCCCAGTACTTC CVSGLDGRYEAQYF
TRBJ2-7 TRBV29-1 NA NA TGCAGCGTTGAATGGGCCGGACCGACCTACGAGAAGTACTTC CSVEWAGPTYEKYF
TRBJ2-3 TRBV29-1 NA TRBD1 TGCAGCCTACTCCCGTATGTGACAGGGGGGGAGACAGATACGCAGTATTTT CSLLPYVTGGETDTQYF
TRBJ2-1 TRBV2 NA NA TGTGCCAGCAGTGGCCAGTATGTCTCCGATGAGCAGTTCTTC CASSGQYVSDEQFF
TRBJ1-2 TRBV2 few TRBD1 TGTGCCAGCACTGGACAGGGGCTTCCCTATGGCTACACCTTC CASTGQGLPYGYTF
TRBJ1-2 TRBV11-3 NA TRBD1 TGTACCAGCAGCTTAGAACAGGGACAGACCTATGGCTACACCTTC CTSSLEQGQTYGYTF
TRBJ2-5 TRBV5-6 NA NA TGTGCCAGCAGCCGTTCAATTACCGGCAGAGTAGGGACCCAGTACTTC CASSRSITGRVGTQYF
TRBJ1-1 TRBV5-4 NA NA TGTGCCAGCAGTTTGGAGCCACCAGGGGAAACTTTCTTT CASSLEPPGETFF
TRBJ2-3 TRBV14 NA NA TGTGCCAGCAGCCGATCCGGGACCTCGCAATATTTT CASSRSGTSQYF
TRBJ2-7 TRBV11-2 few NA TGTGCCAGCAGCTTAGATCAGGGTGCACCCTACAAGCAGTACTTC CASSLDQGAPYKQYF
TRBJ2-2 TRBV11-3 NA TRBD2 TGTGCCAACAGCGACCGGGCGGTAGCGGGAGCCGGGGAGCTGTTTTTT CANSDRAVAGAGELFF
TRBJ1-5 TRBV4-1 NA TRBD1 TGCGCCAGCACCCCCGACAGGGAGGTTCAGCACCAGCATTTT CASTPDREVQHQHF
TRBJ1-5 TRBV6-2/TRBV6-3 NA NA TGTGTCAGCGGCAGGGCGGGGGAGGGGCAGCCCCAGCATTTT CVSGRAGEGQPQHF
TRBJ2-1 TRBV6-2/TRBV6-3 NA TRBD2 TGTGCCAGCAAACCAGGGGGGACTAGCGGTTACAGCTCCTACAATGGGCAGTTCTTC CASKPGGTSGYSSYNGQFF
TRBJ1-1 TRBV28 NA NA TGTGCCATCAGTTGTGGGCACAATGAAGCTTTCTTT CAISCGHNEAFF
TRBJ1-5 TRBV5-6 NA NA TGTGCCAGCAGCTTGCGGGTAGGAGGACACCCCCAGCATTTT CASSLRVGGHPQHF
TRBJ2-5 TRBV10-3 NA TRBD2 TGTGCCATCAGTGAGTCCATAGCGGGACCAGAGACCCAGTACTTT CAISESIAGPETQYF
TRBJ1-2 TRBV20-1 few NA TGCAGTGCTAGATCGGCCGCAGCTAACTATGGCTACACCTTC CSARSAAANYGYTF
TRBJ1-1 TRBV28 NA NA TGTGCCAGCCGAAGGATCTTAATGAACACTGAAGCTTTCTTT CASRRILMNTEAFF
TRBJ1-6 TRBV20-1 NA TRBD1 TGCAGTGCCACTAACGACAGGGAAAATTCATCCCTCCACTTT CSATNDRENSSLHF
TRBJ2-5 TRBV12-3/TRBV12-4 few NA TGTGACAGCAGTTTTTTAGAAGAGACACAGTACTTC CDSSFLEETQYF
TRBJ2-1 TRBV20-1 NA NA TGCAGTGCTACCTATCGACTAGTGGGAGGCAATGAGCAGTTCTTC CSATYRLVGGNEQFF
TRBJ2-1 TRBV11-2 NA TRBD1 TGTGCCAGTAGCCAGGGGACAGTTGGGCAAGAGACCCAGTTCTTC CASSQGTVGQETQFF
TRBJ1-6 TRBV5-6 NA NA TGTGCCAGCAGTTTGGGCGTCAATCCACCCCTCCACTTT CASSLGVNPPLHF
TRBJ2-3 TRBV14 NA NA TGTGTGAGCAGCCAATCCGGGACCTCGCAATATTTT CVSSQSGTSQYF
TRBJ2-1 TRBV5-4 NA NA TGTGCCAACAGCTTGCCGGGGGAAGAGCAGTTCTTC CANSLPGEEQFF